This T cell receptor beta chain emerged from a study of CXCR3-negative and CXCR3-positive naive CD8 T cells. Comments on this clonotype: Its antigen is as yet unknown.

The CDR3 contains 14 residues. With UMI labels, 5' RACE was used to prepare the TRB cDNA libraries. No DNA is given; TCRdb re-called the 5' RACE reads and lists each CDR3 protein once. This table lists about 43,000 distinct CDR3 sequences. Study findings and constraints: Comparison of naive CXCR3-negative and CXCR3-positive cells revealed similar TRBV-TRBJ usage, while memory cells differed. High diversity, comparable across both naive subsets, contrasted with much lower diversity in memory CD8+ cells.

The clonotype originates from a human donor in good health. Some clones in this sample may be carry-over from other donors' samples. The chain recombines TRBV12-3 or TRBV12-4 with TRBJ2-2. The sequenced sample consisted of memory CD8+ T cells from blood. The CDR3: CASSLVGNTGELFF.